This TCR beta chain emerged from a study of blood T cells in healthy people across ages. Study findings and constraints: Estimates drawn from one million T cells were deemed to understate diversity. Roughly linear declines in TCR beta diversity per million T cells occurred with age.

V shed 1 base, J shed 0 bases, and the junction held 13 bases outside the gene matches. Germline V gene data show CDR1 as DFQATT and CDR2 as SNEGSKA (reference sequence). The CDR3 spans 20 residues. This clonotype has only a few counts. The target antigen is unknown. For the second PCR, which ran for about 7 to 11 cycles, a sample-barcoded 5' primer and a J-beta primer mix were used. TCRdb re-derived calls from the 5' RACE reads in MiXCR, one entry per CDR3 protein. This sample carries roughly 1.5 million distinct CDR3 sequences, under 55% of them seen once, and the ten largest clones take under 5%. The sample taken for sequencing was blood. The clonotype comes from a woman in her late teens or twenties in good health. The gene calls are TRBV20-1 and TRBJ2-1, with 12 bases fitting TRBD2. The CDR3 DNA is TGCAGTGCTAGAGGGACTAGCGGGGAACTGGAGAAAGGCTCCTACAATGAGCAGTTCTTC. Its protein is CSARGTSGELEKGSYNEQFF.